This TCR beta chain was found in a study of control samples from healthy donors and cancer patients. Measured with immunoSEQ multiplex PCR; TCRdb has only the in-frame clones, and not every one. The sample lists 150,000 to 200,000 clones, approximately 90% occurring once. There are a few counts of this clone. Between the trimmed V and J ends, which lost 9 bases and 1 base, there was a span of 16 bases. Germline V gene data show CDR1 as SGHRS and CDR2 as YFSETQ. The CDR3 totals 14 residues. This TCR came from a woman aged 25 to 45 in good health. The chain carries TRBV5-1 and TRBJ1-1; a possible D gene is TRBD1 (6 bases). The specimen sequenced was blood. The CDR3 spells CATRRGGSNTEAFF. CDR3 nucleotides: TGCGCCACCCGAAGAGGGGGGTCGAACACTGAAGCTTTCTTT.